A single sample is the source of the 28 T cell receptor beta chains below, sequenced in a study of CD8+CD57+ T cells in acquired aplastic anemia. Profiling that covered TCR beta VDJ and CDR3 relied on genomic DNA as its template. Each CDR3 protein gets one entry after TCRdb re-called the reads with MiXCR. This sample has about 220,000 distinct CDR3 sequences; roughly 33% occur once, and the top ten carry roughly 1.1%. Sequencing was carried out using sorted CD4+, CD8+, or CD8+CD57+ T cells (not recorded which) from PBMCs. The receptor set was obtained from a human donor in good health, serving as a control.

This clonotype was seen ten or more times. This rearrangement joins TRBV12-3 or TRBV12-4 to TRBJ2-7; tentative D call: TRBD2 (7 bases). Trimming stripped 3 bases from V and 0 bases from J, with 15 bases between. The CDR3 spans 16 residues. This chain's CDR3 is CASSLGGLGVSYEQYF. The CDR3 DNA is TGTGCCAGCAGTTTGGGGGGGCTCGGGGTCTCCTACGAGCAGTACTTC.

Only a few counts were recorded for this clonotype. This chain links TRBV5-1 with TRBJ1-2; 9 nucleotides align to TRBD1. V lost 0 bases, J lost 0 bases, and 9 bases stayed unmatched. CDR3 length equals 18 residues. In germline, CDR1 is SGHRS, CDR2 YFSETQ. CDR3 sequence reads: CASSLDLGQGNANYGYTF. DNA of the CDR3: TGCGCCAGCAGCTTGGATCTCGGACAGGGGAACGCTAACTATGGCTACACCTTC.

This clonotype has ten or more counts. The chain recombines TRBV5-1 with TRBJ2-7; the match to TRBD1 covers 8 bases. Germline CDR1 and CDR2: SGHRS and YFSETQ. There are 16 residues in the CDR3. The trim removed 1 base at V and 7 bases at J, leaving 13 bases unmatched. The DNA for the CDR3 is TGCGCCAGCAGCTTGACAGGGGGAACGTCCGGGTTGGAGCAGTACTTC. Amino acid sequence: CASSLTGGTSGLEQYF.

Points on this clonotype: This may be a read error, as it is one base from a much larger clone. The chain uses TRBV20-1 and TRBJ2-1; 7 nucleotides match TRBD2. The CDR3 is 14 amino acids. CDR1 and CDR2 from the germline V gene are DFQATT and SNEGSKA (reference sequence). CDR3 residues: CSASSGLPYNEQLF. The DNA of the CDR3 is TGCAGTGCTAGTTCGGGACTACCGTACAATGAGCAGCTCTTC.

This rearrangement joins TRBV29-1 to TRBJ1-2; D possibly corresponds to TRBD1 (6 bases). V lost 4 bases and J lost 4, with 7 bases in between. The germline V gene has CDR1 SQVTM and CDR2 ANQGSEA. This CDR3 has 11 amino acids. CDR3 sequence reads: CSVGTVYGYTF. The CDR3 DNA is TGCAGCGTTGGGACAGTCTATGGCTACACCTTC.

In this sample, this clonotype turned up many times. The chain joins TRBV20-1 to TRBJ1-5; the D is unclear. Looked up from germline, CDR1 is DFQATT and CDR2 is SNEGSKA (reference sequence). V lost 5 bases to trimming and J lost 5 bases, with 10 bases between them. This CDR3 spans 12 amino acids. CDR3 in amino acids: CSAVTSDQPQHF. DNA for the CDR3: TGCAGTGCTGTGACAAGCGATCAGCCCCAGCATTTT.

In regard to this clonotype: Just one base apart from a much larger clone, this may be a read error. The V gene is TRBV12-3 or TRBV12-4, the J gene TRBJ1-2; no clear D. V dropped 5 bases and J dropped 5 bases, with 15 bases sitting between them. The length of the CDR3 is 14 residues. The chain's CDR3 is CASSLNVDYYGYTF. DNA for the CDR3: TGTGCCAGCAGTCTAAATGTAGACTATTATGGCTACACCTTC.

This clonotype has at least ten counts. This chain joins TRBV10-1 and TRBJ2-7; D unresolved. The V and J ends lost 3 bases and 0 bases respectively, with 9 bases between them. Germline CDR1 and CDR2: WNHNN and SYGVQD (reference sequence). This CDR3 region has 14 residues. CDR3 DNA: TGCGCCAGCAGTGAAGGGCACAGCTCCTACGAGCAGTACTTC. Protein product: CASSEGHSSYEQYF.

This clonotype was recorded many times. The V and J genes are TRBV19 and TRBJ1-1; D may be TRBD1 (6 bases). V was cut by 1 base and J by 3 bases, with 18 bases left in between. The CDR3 is 17 residues long. CDR1 and CDR2 (germline): LNHDA, SQIVND (reference sequence). CDR3 bases: TGTGCCAGTAGTATAGGGGGGGGCCGGGACACTCACACTGAAGCTTTCTTT. Translation: CASSIGGGRDTHTEAFF.

On this clonotype: An end of the junction differs from the germline gene, which may be a read error. The rearrangement uses TRBV3-1 and TRBJ2-1, with 8 bases fitting TRBD2. The CDR3 totals 15 residues. Germline assignment: CDR1 LGHDT and CDR2 YNNKEL (reference sequence). Here the CDR3 reads CACSLAGGIDNEQFF. The CDR3 nucleotides are TGTGCCTGCAGCCTGGCGGGGGGCATCGACAATGAGCAGTTCTTC.

This clonotype was counted many times. The gene calls are TRBV20-1 and TRBJ1-5; possibly TRBD1 for D (5 bases). Germline CDR1 and CDR2: DFQATT and SNEGSKA (reference sequence). The CDR3 spans 13 residues. The germline V and J ends were trimmed by 6 bases and 0 bases, with 9 bases remaining between them. This CDR3 is CSAQGDSNQPQHF. In DNA, the CDR3 is TGCAGTGCGCAGGGAGATAGCAATCAGCCCCAGCATTTT.

This clonotype was recorded many times. The germline gene is not matched at one end of the junction; a read error may be the cause. The chain has TRBV20-1 and TRBJ1-6; 7 bases map to TRBD1. Germline V gene data show CDR1 as DFQATT and CDR2 as SNEGSKA (reference sequence). The CDR3 loop spans 14 amino acids. The CDR3, as DNA: TGCAGTGCTAGTTTAGGGGGCCAGGATTCCCGCCACTCTTTT. This sequence encodes CSASLGGQDSRHSF.

This clonotype was seen only a few times. The chain carries TRBV5-5 and TRBJ1-3; D is unclear. V was trimmed by 5 bases and J by 0 bases, leaving 9 bases between them. Germline V gene sequence: CDR1 SGHKS, CDR2 YYEKEE (reference sequence). This CDR3 is 14 amino acids long. CDR3 bases: TGTGCCAGCAGTTACCAAATCTCTGGAAACACCATATATTTT. Protein sequence: CASSYQISGNTIYF.

This chain links TRBV11-1 with TRBJ2-1; no clear D. The CDR3 extends over 18 amino acids. Germline values: CDR1 SGHAT, CDR2 FQDESV (reference sequence). The ends were cut back, 1 base at V and 6 bases at J, with 22 bases in the middle. In DNA, the CDR3 is TGTGCCAGCAGCTTAGTAGGCGTGCAGGTTGGAAGACCCAATGAGCAGTTCTTC. This codes for CASSLVGVQVGRPNEQFF.

The genes are TRBV2 and TRBJ1-2; D remains ambiguous. Germline V gene sequence: CDR1 SNHLY, CDR2 FYNNEI. V shed 6 bases and J shed 12 bases, with 17 bases lying between them. The CDR3 consists of 12 residues. CDR3 nucleotides: TGTGCCAGCAGGGAGCGGCCGAAGAGCAACACCTTC. The encoded protein is CASRERPKSNTF. Filled out from reference TRBV2 and TRBJ1-2, the complete variable domain reads EPEVTQTPSHQVTQMGQEVILRCVPISNHLYFYWYRQILGQKVEFLVSFYNNEISEKSEIFDDQFSVERPDGSNFTLKIRSTKLEDSAMYFCASRERPKSNTFGSGTRLTVV.

This sequence joins TRBV19 and TRBJ1-5; no clear D. This CDR3 spans 12 amino acids. Germline CDR1 reads LNHDA; CDR2 reads SQIVND (reference sequence). Trimming cost V 6 bases and J 4 bases, with 7 bases left between them. The CDR3 loop reads CASRDGNQPQHF. The CDR3 nucleotides are TGTGCCAGTAGGGATGGGAATCAGCCCCAGCATTTT.

Ten or more counts support this clonotype. V and J are TRBV19 and TRBJ2-7; TRBD2 is a possible D gene (6 bases). CDR1 is LNHDA and CDR2 is SQIVND in the germline V gene (reference sequence). The CDR3 contains 13 residues. V lost 1 base to trimming and J lost 4 bases, with 8 bases between them. In DNA form, the CDR3 reads TGTGCCAGTAGTATAGCCCGGGGGTACGAGCAGTACTTC. It codes for CASSIARGYEQYF.

In the case of this clonotype: A read error is possible here, since a much larger clone lies one base away. J is TRBJ2-7 and V is TRBV7-3, with D possibly matching TRBD1 (5 bases). The length of the CDR3 is 15 residues. CDR1 is SGHTA, CDR2 FQGTGA, per germline. Trimming left V 0 bases short and J 7 bases short, with 16 bases between. CDR3 sequence: CASSLTSAGYNEQYF. CDR3 coding DNA: TGTGCCAGCAGCTTAACGAGTGCAGGGTACAATGAGCAGTACTTC. Drawing the rest from reference TRBV7-3 and TRBJ2-7, the complete variable domain is GAGVSQTPSNKVTEKGKYVELRCDPISGHTALYWYRQSLGQGPEFLIYFQGTGAADDSGLPNDRFFAVRPEGSVSTLKIQRTERGDSAVYLCASSLTSAGYNEQYFGPGTRLTVT.

As concerns this clonotype: An end of the junction does not agree with germline; a read error may underlie this. V and J are TRBV11-1 and TRBJ2-1; 8 positions agree with TRBD1. Germline lookup yields CDR1 SGHAT and CDR2 FQDESV (reference sequence). This CDR3 comprises 15 residues. The CDR3 loop reads CANSRGQGYRNEQFF. CDR3 nucleotides: TGTGCCAACAGCCGCGGACAGGGATATAGAAATGAGCAGTTTTTC.

The chain is built from TRBV13 and TRBJ1-2, with TRBD1 as a possible D gene (6 bases). V dropped 2 bases and J dropped 8 bases, with 21 bases sitting between them. This CDR3 comprises 16 residues. CDR1 and CDR2 (germline): PRHDT, FYEKMQ (reference sequence). The CDR3 coding sequence is TGTGCCAGCAGCTTATTAAGCCACGGGACACGGCGGGGCTACACCTTC. As protein: CASSLLSHGTRRGYTF.

This clonotype came up once. This chain connects TRBV7-2 to TRBJ1-6; a weak D match, TRBD1 (6 bases). The V and J ends lost 0 bases and 7 bases respectively, with 10 bases between them. Germline CDR1 SGHTA, CDR2 FQGNSA. The CDR3 is made up of 15 amino acids. Here the CDR3 reads CASSLAWTANSPLHF. As DNA, the CDR3 is TGTGCCAGCAGCTTAGCGTGGACAGCCAATTCACCCCTCCACTTT.

The chain couples TRBV5-6 to TRBJ1-1; D unclear. The length of the CDR3 is 14 residues. Looked up from germline, CDR1 is SGHDT and CDR2 is YYEEEE. Trimming removed 4 bases at V and 1 base at J, with 11 bases between. The CDR3 loop reads CASSPPPTNTEAFF. Here the CDR3 DNA reads TGTGCCAGCAGCCCCCCGCCAACGAACACTGAAGCTTTCTTT.

This chain uses TRBV12-3 or TRBV12-4 with TRBJ1-1; weak D call: TRBD1 (6 bases). The V and J ends lost 5 bases and 11 bases respectively, with 15 bases between them. The CDR3 has 12 amino acids. Here the CDR3 DNA reads TGTGCCAGCAGTACCAGGGGTATTGGGGCTTTCTTT. As protein: CASSTRGIGAFF.

The gene calls are TRBV15 and TRBJ2-5; 9 positions agree with TRBD2. From germline, CDR1 is LNHNV and CDR2 YYDKDF (reference sequence). With V trimmed by 6 bases and J by 3 bases, 8 bases remained unmatched. The CDR3 loop spans 15 amino acids. CDR3: CATSTTSGLEETQYF. Here the CDR3 DNA reads TGTGCCACCAGTACGACTAGCGGATTAGAAGAGACCCAGTACTTC.

The rearrangement uses TRBV5-4 and TRBJ2-7, with a weak D call TRBD2 (6 bases). CDR1 and CDR2 (germline): SGHNT, YYREEE (reference sequence). The V end lost 4 bases, the J end lost 7 bases, and 15 bases lay between the germline ends. The CDR3 runs to 13 residues. CDR3 residues: CASSLDLADEQYF. In nucleotides, the CDR3 is TGTGCCAGCAGCCTGGACTTAGCGGATGAGCAGTACTTC.

This chain links TRBV2 with TRBJ1-1; no reliable D call. V was trimmed by 6 bases and J by 2 bases, leaving 10 bases between them. CDR1 and CDR2 (germline): SNHLY, FYNNEI. This CDR3 has 13 amino acids. CDR3 amino acids: CASRQDGNTEAFF. CDR3 DNA sequence: TGTGCCAGCAGGCAGGATGGAAACACTGAAGCTTTCTTT.

J is TRBJ1-3 and V is TRBV6-2 or TRBV6-3; D perhaps matches TRBD1 (5 bases). With 8 bases removed from V and 1 base from J, the gap between germline ends came to 15 bases. The CDR3 runs to 15 residues. CDR1 is MNHEY and CDR2 is SVGEGT in the germline V gene. This CDR3 reads CASVRLRGSGNTIYF. The CDR3 DNA follows: TGTGCCAGCGTTCGACTTCGGGGGTCTGGAAACACCATATATTTT.

The chain joins TRBV20-1 to TRBJ2-1, with 8 bases identical to TRBD1. The junction had 9 bases not matched to a gene; V was cut back by 5 bases and J by 9 bases. There are 13 residues in the CDR3. From germline, CDR1 is DFQATT and CDR2 SNEGSKA (reference sequence). The CDR3 loop is CSARTGSASEQFF. CDR3 bases: TGCAGTGCTCGGACAGGGAGCGCTAGTGAGCAGTTCTTC.